This T cell receptor (beta chain) came from a study of shared clonotypes between healthy human individuals. Study context: The cohort comprised a couple of women and a few men. Their ages spanned 18 to 49 years. Whole-study results and caveats: Sharing across a few donors was seen in approximately 5.2% of naive CD4 clonotypes. In the sorted subsets, rarefaction showed sequencing was incomplete despite large depth.

Trimming took 3 bases from V and 2 from J, leaving 12 bases between them. Germline V lookup: CDR1 LNHDA, CDR2 SQIVND (reference sequence). The CDR3 contains 15 residues. Each subset's genomic DNA was split evenly across several immunoSEQ plates. Assay used: immunoSEQ multiplex PCR; TCRdb lists only in-frame clones, some missing. The sample shows about a million clones, around 75% of them seen only once. This clone occurred once. The target antigen is unknown. This clonotype originated in a man aged 18 to 35 in good health. What was sequenced was memory CD4+ T cells sorted from blood. As to subset: CD45RA-negative fraction. The V gene is TRBV19, the J gene TRBJ2-3; either TRBD1 or TRBD2 may fit D (5 bases each). The CDR3 loop is CASSMMGPNTDTQYF. The CDR3 bases are TGTGCCAGTAGTATGATGGGACCAAACACAGATACGCAGTATTTT.